This T cell receptor (beta chain) emerged from a study of CD8 T cells in ankylosing spondylitis. Points from the study as a whole: Reportedly, disease-linked clones are significantly enriched in ankylosing spondylitis patients' matched synovial fluid. Prior literature has documented some motif variants in synovial fluid and blood from reactive arthritis. What appeared characteristic of ankylosing spondylitis blood was a TCR beta motif of eight highly homologous variants.

The germline V gene has CDR1 SGHRS and CDR2 YFSETQ. This CDR3 has 16 residues. V shed 4 bases, J shed 3 bases, and the junction held 9 bases outside the gene matches. About this clonotype: Its specificity is not known.

Quantitative 5'-RACE with molecular barcodes produced the TCR beta libraries. TCRdb analysed the 5' RACE reads with MiXCR anew, one entry per CDR3 protein. The sample lists 250,000 to 350,000 distinct CDR3 sequences, around 20% occurring once. The source is a male donor with ankylosing spondylitis or in good health (not recorded which). Sequencing was done on a sample of blood, either unsorted or a sorted T cell fraction (not recorded which). V gene TRBV5-1 combines with J gene TRBJ1-4, with 7 bases identical to TRBD1. The DNA for the CDR3 is TGCGCCAGCAGCGTGAACCAACAGGGGTCTAATGAAAAACTGTTTTTT. Its protein product is CASSVNQQGSNEKLFF.